This TCR beta chain was sequenced during a study of blood T cell repertoires in COVID-19. Trimming took 1 base from V and 6 from J, leaving 11 bases between them. Germline values: CDR1 MNHEY, CDR2 SMNVEV (reference sequence). This CDR3 has 14 residues. Enrolled through a virtual design, the participants were between roughly 18 and 100 years of age and came from some 25 US areas. Method: immunoSEQ multiplex PCR; TCRdb's copy keeps in-frame clones and lacks some. The table has fewer than 350,000 clones, 88% seen once. The chain has TRBV27 and TRBJ2-3; no definite D call. This sequence was found in a woman in her 30s who had recovered from COVID-19. Specimen: PBMCs or T cells enriched from blood (not recorded which). CDR3 nucleotide sequence: TGTGCCAGCAGTTTATTAAACTTTCCCGATACGCAGTATTTT. It yields the protein CASSLLNFPDTQYF.